This T cell receptor beta chain was retrieved from a study of PD-L1 blockade in urothelial cancer. Overall study: Between 0 and 3 chemotherapy regimens preceded treatment for each patient. Median T cell yield per blood sample was more than 130,000 cells.

Sequenced by immunoSEQ multiplex PCR; TCRdb stores in-frame clones only, minus some. The table has tens of thousands of clones, around 90% seen once. The V end was cut by 4 bases, the J end by 0 bases, with 4 bases between. Germline V gene sequence: CDR1 SEHNR, CDR2 FQNEAQ (reference sequence). This CDR3 is 13 amino acids long. Time point: peripheral blood 6 weeks after treatment start. This TCR was recovered from a man between 60 and 70 years old with urothelial cancer. The sample in question was PBMCs, obtained around atezolizumab (anti-PD-L1) treatment. J is TRBJ2-1 and V is TRBV7-9; D is undetermined. The CDR3 coding sequence is TGTGCCAGCAGCTCCAGCTCCTACAATGAGCAGTTCTTC. It codes for CASSSSSYNEQFF.